This T cell receptor (beta chain) originates from a study of vaccination effects on CD4 cells after COVID-19. Points on this clone: Its target is not known.

TCRdb's table, derived via immunoSEQ multiplex PCR, lists solely in-frame clones and lacks some. The table records around 20,000 clones, over 65% of them present only once. V was cut by 0 bases and J by 3 bases, with 6 bases left in between. CDR3 length equals 14 residues. Looked up from germline, CDR1 is LGHNA and CDR2 is YNFKEQ. CD4+ T cells specific for antigen were expanded with viral peptide pools by the ViraFEST assay before sequencing. Cultured cells yielded isolated CD4+ T cells after around 9 days. PCR showed that the person got SARS-CoV-2 infection at some point between March and December 2020.

V and J are TRBV4-2 and TRBJ2-1, with unresolved D. The TCR sequence derives from a human donor who had a prior SARS-CoV-2 infection. The specimen comprised CD4+ T cells from PBMCs cultured with a peptide pool, sampled before COVID-19 vaccination. The CDR3 loop is CASSQDRFYNEQFF. The CDR3 nucleotides read TGTGCCAGCAGCCAAGACAGGTTCTACAATGAGCAGTTCTTC.